The source of this T cell receptor beta chain is a study of T cells in Graves' hyperthyroidism and ophthalmopathy. Concerning this clonotype: A much more abundant neighbour one base away suggests this may be a read error.

The germline gives CDR1 SGHRS, CDR2 YFSETQ. CDR3 size: 15 residues. TCR beta CDR3 sequences were amplified from RNA transcripts. When the TCR CDR3 underwent first-round RT-PCR, the HTBI primer set was used. MiXCR, run by TCRdb on the multiplex PCR reads, gives a single entry per CDR3 protein. This table has hundreds of thousands of distinct CDR3 sequences, 30% to 40% appearing once. The chain employs TRBV5-1 and TRBJ2-2; D is tentatively TRBD1 or TRBD2 (6 bases each). This TCR was recovered from a woman between 35 and 50 years old with Graves' hyperthyroidism. Sequenced: blood. The CDR3 reads CASSLRQVGTGGLFF. The CDR3 bases are TGCGCCAGCAGCTTGAGACAGGTCGGCACCGGGGGGCTGTTTTTT. Filled out from reference TRBV5-1 and TRBJ2-2, the complete variable domain reads KAGVTQTPRYLIKTRGQQVTLSCSPISGHRSVSWYQQTPGQGLQFLFEYFSETQRNKGNFPGRFSGRQFSNSRSEMNVSTLELGDSALYLCASSLRQVGTGGLFFGEGSRLTVL.